This is a list of T cell receptor beta chains from one sample in a study of blood T cell repertoires in COVID-19. Data came from immunoSEQ multiplex PCR; TCRdb stores just in-frame clones and leaves some out. This table holds a few hundred thousand clones, more than 85% found once. Sequencing was performed on peripheral blood. Every receptor here comes from a woman in her sixties or seventies with active or convalescent COVID-19. The CDR3 runs from the conserved cysteine through the conserved F or W. Each record gives: D gene, clone size, J gene, V gene, CDR3 DNA, CDR3 protein. A D gene is named only where the DNA matches it firmly. The size entry is marked missing in some rows and otherwise reads once, few, many or a size class.

D gene: TRBD1; clone size: few; J gene: TRBJ1-5; V gene: TRBV2; CDR3 DNA: TGTGCCAGCTCCGGGACAGGGTATCAGCCCCAGCATTTT; CDR3 protein: CASSGTGYQPQHF
D gene: NA; clone size: NA; J gene: TRBJ1-2; V gene: TRBV11-2; CDR3 DNA: TGTGCCAGCAGCTCATTCAGGGTAGCCGATGGCTACACCTTC; CDR3 protein: CASSSFRVADGYTF
D gene: NA; clone size: NA; J gene: TRBJ1-5; V gene: TRBV2; CDR3 DNA: TGTGCCAGCAGTGGAGGTCACAATCAGCCCCAGCATTTT; CDR3 protein: CASSGGHNQPQHF
D gene: TRBD1; clone size: NA; J gene: TRBJ1-6; V gene: TRBV5-1; CDR3 DNA: TGCGCCAGCAGTAAGAGTACAGGGGACCGAAATTCACCCCTCCACTTT; CDR3 protein: CASSKSTGDRNSPLHF
D gene: NA; clone size: NA; J gene: TRBJ1-2; V gene: TRBV6-5; CDR3 DNA: TGTGCCAGCAGTTACTCCCGGACATCCAACTATGGCTACACCTTC; CDR3 protein: CASSYSRTSNYGYTF
D gene: NA; clone size: NA; J gene: TRBJ1-3; V gene: TRBV9; CDR3 DNA: TGTGCCAGCAGCGCCGGGGCCCGGGAGAACACCATATATTTT; CDR3 protein: CASSAGARENTIYF
D gene: TRBD1; clone size: NA; J gene: TRBJ1-5; V gene: TRBV19; CDR3 DNA: TGTGCCAGTAGTATCCAGGGGGCTGATCAGCCCCAGCATTTT; CDR3 protein: CASSIQGADQPQHF
D gene: NA; clone size: NA; J gene: TRBJ1-5; V gene: TRBV15; CDR3 DNA: TGTGCCACCAGCAGAGATGCACTAGGTGGGGATCAGCCCCAGCATTTT; CDR3 protein: CATSRDALGGDQPQHF
D gene: NA; clone size: NA; J gene: TRBJ2-1; V gene: TRBV5-4; CDR3 DNA: TGTGCCAGCAGCATTGACGGGTTTGTAGAGCAGTTCTTC; CDR3 protein: CASSIDGFVEQFF
D gene: NA; clone size: NA; J gene: TRBJ1-5; V gene: TRBV19; CDR3 DNA: TGTGCCAGTAGTGTCTCTAGGCGGCAGCCCCAGCATTTT; CDR3 protein: CASSVSRRQPQHF